In its sample, the clone carrying this T cell receptor beta chain was seen a few times. As yet, its antigen is unknown. TCRdb recomputed calls from the 5' RACE reads with MiXCR, one row per CDR3 protein. The sample includes tens of thousands of distinct CDR3 sequences, around 26% of them seen just once. Overall study findings and caveats: Tumor Treg TCRs overlapped most with tumor naive CD4+ cells.

The sequencing sample was made of tumor-infiltrating memory CD4+ T cells sorted from the breast tumor. Subset here: memory CD4+ T cells, CD4+CD45RO+CD25-. This clonotype originated in a female donor with breast cancer.

The CDR3 nucleotides are TGTGCCAGCAGCCTGATGGGGTCAGGGACCACCGGGGATGAGCAGTTCTTC. The encoded protein is CASSLMGSGTTGDEQFF. This rearrangement joins TRBV7-3 to TRBJ2-1, with D perhaps given as TRBD1 or TRBD2 (5 bases each). The CDR3 covers 17 residues. Germline CDR1 and CDR2: SGHTA and FQGTGA. The V gene lost 5 bases and the J gene lost 8 bases, with 25 bases spanning the gap.